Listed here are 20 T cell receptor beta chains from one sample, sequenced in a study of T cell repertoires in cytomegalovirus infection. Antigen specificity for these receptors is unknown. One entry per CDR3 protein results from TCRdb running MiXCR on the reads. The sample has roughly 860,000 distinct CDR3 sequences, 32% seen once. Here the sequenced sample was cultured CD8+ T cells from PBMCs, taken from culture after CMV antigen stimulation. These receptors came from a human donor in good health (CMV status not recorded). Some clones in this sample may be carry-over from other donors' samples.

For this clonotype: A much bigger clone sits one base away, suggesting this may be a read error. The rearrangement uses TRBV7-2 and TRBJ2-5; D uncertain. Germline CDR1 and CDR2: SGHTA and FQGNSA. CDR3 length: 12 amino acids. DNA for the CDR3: TGTGCCGGCAGCTTAGCCCCGACACTGCTGTACTTC. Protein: CAGSLAPTLLYF.

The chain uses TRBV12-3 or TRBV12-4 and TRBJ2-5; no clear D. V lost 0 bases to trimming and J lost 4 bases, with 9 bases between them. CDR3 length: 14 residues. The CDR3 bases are TGTGCCAGCAGTTTAGCCCGGCTGCTAGAGACCCAGTACTTC. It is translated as CASSLARLLETQYF.

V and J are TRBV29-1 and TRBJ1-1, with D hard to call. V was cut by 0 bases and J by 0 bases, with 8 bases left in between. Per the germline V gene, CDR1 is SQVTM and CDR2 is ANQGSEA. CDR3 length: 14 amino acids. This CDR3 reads CSVEDPSMNTEAFF. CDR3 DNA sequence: TGCAGCGTTGAAGACCCGAGTATGAACACTGAAGCTTTCTTT. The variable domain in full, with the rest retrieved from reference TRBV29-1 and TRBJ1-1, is SAVISQKPSRDICQRGTSLTIQCQVDSQVTMMFWYRQQPGQSLTLIATANQGSEATYESGFVIDKFPISRPNLTFSTLTVSNMSPEDSSIYLCSVEDPSMNTEAFFGQGTRLTVV.

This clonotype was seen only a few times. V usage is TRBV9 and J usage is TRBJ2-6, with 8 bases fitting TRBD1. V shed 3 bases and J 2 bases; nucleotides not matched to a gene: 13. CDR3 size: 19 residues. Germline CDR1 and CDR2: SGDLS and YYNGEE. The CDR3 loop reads CASSDPSTGERAGANVLTF. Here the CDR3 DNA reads TGTGCCAGCAGCGACCCCTCGACAGGGGAAAGGGCTGGGGCCAACGTCCTGACTTTC.

CDR3 sequence: CASSPPLRGKGYTF. In DNA, the CDR3 is TGTGCCAGCAGCCCCCCCCTTCGGGGGAAAGGCTACACCTTC. This chain joins TRBV7-9 and TRBJ1-2; the D gene is possibly TRBD1 (5 bases). The germline CDR1 and CDR2 sequences are SEHNR and FQNEAQ (reference sequence). Trimming pared 5 bases from V and 8 bases from J, leaving 18 bases between. The CDR3 has 14 residues.

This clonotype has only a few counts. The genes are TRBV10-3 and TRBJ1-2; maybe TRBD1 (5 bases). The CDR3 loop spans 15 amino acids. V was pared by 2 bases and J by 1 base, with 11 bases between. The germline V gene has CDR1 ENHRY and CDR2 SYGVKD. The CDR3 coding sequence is TGTGCCATCAGTGAGCTTGACAGAGATAACTATGGCTACACCTTC. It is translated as CAISELDRDNYGYTF.

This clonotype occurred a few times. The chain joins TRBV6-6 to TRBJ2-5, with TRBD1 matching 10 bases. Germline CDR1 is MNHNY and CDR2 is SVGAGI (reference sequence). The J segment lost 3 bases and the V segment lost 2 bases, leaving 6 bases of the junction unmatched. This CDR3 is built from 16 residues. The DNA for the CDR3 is TGTGCCAGCAGTTACGCCGGGACAGGGGCAAAAGAGACCCAGTACTTC. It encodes CASSYAGTGAKETQYF.

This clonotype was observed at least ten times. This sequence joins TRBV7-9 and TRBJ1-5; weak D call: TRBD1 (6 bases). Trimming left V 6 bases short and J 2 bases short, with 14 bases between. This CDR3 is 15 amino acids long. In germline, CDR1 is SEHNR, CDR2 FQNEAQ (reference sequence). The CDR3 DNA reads TGTGCCAGCAGTCCAGGGGAGTGGGGCAATCAGCCCCAGCATTTT. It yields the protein CASSPGEWGNQPQHF.

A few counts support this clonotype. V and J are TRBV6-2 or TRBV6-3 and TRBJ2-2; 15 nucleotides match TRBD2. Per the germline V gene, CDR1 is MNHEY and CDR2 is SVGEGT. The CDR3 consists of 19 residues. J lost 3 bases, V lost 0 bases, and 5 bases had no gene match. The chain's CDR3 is CASSYSPGLAGGHTGELFF. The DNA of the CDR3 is TGTGCCAGCAGTTACTCCCCGGGACTAGCGGGGGGCCACACCGGGGAGCTGTTTTTT.

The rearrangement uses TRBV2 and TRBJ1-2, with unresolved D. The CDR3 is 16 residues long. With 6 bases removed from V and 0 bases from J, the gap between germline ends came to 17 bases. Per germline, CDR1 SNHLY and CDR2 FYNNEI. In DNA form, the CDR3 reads TGTGCCAGCAGAAATAACCCGCGACGGACTAACTATGGCTACACCTTC. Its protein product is CASRNNPRRTNYGYTF.

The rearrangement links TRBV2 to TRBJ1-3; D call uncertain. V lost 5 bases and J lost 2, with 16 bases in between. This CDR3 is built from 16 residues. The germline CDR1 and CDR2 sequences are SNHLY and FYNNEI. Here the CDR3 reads CASSPTVGNTGNTIYF. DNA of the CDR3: TGTGCCAGCAGTCCCACGGTAGGGAACACTGGAAACACCATATATTTT.

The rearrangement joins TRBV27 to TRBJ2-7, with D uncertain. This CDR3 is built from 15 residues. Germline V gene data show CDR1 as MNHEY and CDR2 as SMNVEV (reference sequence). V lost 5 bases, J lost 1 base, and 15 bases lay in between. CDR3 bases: TGTGCCAGCAGTCCCCTTCGAGCCCCATCCTACGAGCAGTACGTC. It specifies CASSPLRAPSYEQYV.

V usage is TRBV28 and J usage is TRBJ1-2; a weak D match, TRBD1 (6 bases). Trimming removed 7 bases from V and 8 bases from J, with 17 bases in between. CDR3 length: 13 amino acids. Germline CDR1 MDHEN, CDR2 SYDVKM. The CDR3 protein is CASTPQGVRGYTF. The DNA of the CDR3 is TGTGCCAGCACCCCACAGGGTGTACGAGGCTACACCTTC.

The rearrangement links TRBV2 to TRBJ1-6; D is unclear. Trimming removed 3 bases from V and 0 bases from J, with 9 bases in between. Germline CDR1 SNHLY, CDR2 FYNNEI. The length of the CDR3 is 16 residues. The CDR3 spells CASSDGSHSYNSPLHF. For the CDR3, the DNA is TGTGCCAGCAGTGACGGCAGTCACTCCTATAATTCACCCCTCCACTTT.

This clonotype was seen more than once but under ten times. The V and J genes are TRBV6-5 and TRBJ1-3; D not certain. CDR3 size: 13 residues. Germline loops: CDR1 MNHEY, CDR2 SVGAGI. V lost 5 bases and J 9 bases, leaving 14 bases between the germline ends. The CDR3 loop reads CASSRGRRGTIYF. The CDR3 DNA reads TGTGCCAGCAGTAGAGGGAGACGTGGCACCATATATTTT.

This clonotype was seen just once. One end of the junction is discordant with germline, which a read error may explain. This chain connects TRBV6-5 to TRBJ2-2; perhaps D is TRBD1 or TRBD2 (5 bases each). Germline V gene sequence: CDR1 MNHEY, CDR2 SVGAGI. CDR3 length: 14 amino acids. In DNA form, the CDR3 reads TGTACCAGCAGGGAGACAAGGTCCACCGGGGAGCTGTTTTTT. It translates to CTSRETRSTGELFF.

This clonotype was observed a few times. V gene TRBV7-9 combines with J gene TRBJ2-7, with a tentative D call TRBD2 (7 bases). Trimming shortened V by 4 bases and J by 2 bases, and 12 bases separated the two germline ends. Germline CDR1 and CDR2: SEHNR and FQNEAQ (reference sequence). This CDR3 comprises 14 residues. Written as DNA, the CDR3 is TGTGCCAGCAGCTCCGGGGGGCAGGCCTACGAGCAGTACTTC. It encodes CASSSGGQAYEQYF.

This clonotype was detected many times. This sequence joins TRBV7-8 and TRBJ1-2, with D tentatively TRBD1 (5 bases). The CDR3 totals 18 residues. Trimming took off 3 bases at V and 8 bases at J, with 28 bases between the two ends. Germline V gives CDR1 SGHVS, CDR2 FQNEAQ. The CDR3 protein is CASSFRTPYERDHRGYTF. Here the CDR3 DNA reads TGTGCCAGCAGCTTCAGAACCCCGTATGAACGGGACCATAGGGGCTACACCTTC.

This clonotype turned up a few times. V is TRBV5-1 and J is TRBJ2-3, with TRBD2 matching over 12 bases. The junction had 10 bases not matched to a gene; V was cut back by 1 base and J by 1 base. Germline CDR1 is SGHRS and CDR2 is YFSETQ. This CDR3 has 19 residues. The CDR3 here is CASSLLGLAGPGGTDTQYF. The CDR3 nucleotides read TGCGCCAGCAGCTTGCTGGGACTAGCGGGCCCAGGGGGCACAGATACGCAGTATTTT.

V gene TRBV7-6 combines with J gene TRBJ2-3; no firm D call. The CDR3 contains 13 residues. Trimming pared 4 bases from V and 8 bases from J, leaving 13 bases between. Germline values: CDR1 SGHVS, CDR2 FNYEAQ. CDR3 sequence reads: CASSSIESVTQYF. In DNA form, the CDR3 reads TGTGCCAGCAGCTCAATAGAGTCCGTTACGCAGTATTTT.